This T cell receptor beta chain was obtained from a study of blood T cell repertoires in COVID-19. Whole-study context: Acute and convalescent COVID-19 specimens originated in the United States, Italy and Spain.

Original analysis: Reference gene primer amplification yielded estimated nucleated cell counts. The repertoire was sequenced with immunoSEQ multiplex PCR; TCRdb's copy has only in-frame clones and lacks some. The V and J calls and clone size come from that table; D and trimming were worked out from the DNA. Here the sample spans more than 200,000 clones, approximately 86% being singletons. The sequencing sample was made of peripheral blood. The receptor's source is a human donor in a cohort sampled during active COVID-19.

The CDR3 region is CASSPSGQGPHYGYTF. The CDR3 DNA is TGTGCCAGCTCACCCTCAGGACAGGGGCCCCACTATGGCTACACCTTC. The chain employs TRBV18 and TRBJ1-2; 9 nucleotides agree with TRBD1. This CDR3 contains 16 residues. V was clipped by 3 bases and J by 3 bases; unmatched bases: 8. CDR1 KGHSH and CDR2 LQKENI come from the germline V gene.